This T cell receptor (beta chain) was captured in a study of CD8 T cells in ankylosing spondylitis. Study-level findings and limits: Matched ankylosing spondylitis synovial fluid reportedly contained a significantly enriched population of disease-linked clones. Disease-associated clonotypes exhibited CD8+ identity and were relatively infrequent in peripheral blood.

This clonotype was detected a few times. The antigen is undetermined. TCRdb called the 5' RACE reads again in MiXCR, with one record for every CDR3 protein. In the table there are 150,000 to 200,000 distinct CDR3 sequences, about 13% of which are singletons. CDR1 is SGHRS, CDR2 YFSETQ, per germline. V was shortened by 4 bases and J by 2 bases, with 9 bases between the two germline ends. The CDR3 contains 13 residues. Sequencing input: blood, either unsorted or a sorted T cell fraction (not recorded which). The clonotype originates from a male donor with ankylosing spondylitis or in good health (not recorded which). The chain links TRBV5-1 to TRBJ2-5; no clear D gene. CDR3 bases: TGCGCCAGCAGCCGCTTGGGGCAAGAGACCCAGTACTTC. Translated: CASSRLGQETQYF. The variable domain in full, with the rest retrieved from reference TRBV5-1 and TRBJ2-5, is KAGVTQTPRYLIKTRGQQVTLSCSPISGHRSVSWYQQTPGQGLQFLFEYFSETQRNKGNFPGRFSGRQFSNSRSEMNVSTLELGDSALYLCASSRLGQETQYFGPGTRLLVL.